These 26 T cell receptor beta chains were sequenced from one sample in a study of read filtering for tumor transcriptome and immune sequencing. Molecular barcoded adaptors covering alpha/delta and beta/gamma chains were used on about 390 ng RNA. TCRdb reanalysed the reads using MiXCR and keeps one entry per CDR3 protein. The sample yields approximately 90,000 distinct CDR3 sequences, around a fifth seen once. Sequencing was carried out using a population of CD138-negative cells sorted from bone marrow. The receptors stem from a donor older than 35 with multiple myeloma.

This clonotype has just a few counts. This chain uses TRBV7-8 with TRBJ2-5; no reliable D call. CDR3 length equals 16 residues. Between the trimmed V and J ends, which lost 7 bases and 3 bases, there was a span of 21 bases. Looked up from germline, CDR1 is SGHVS and CDR2 is FQNEAQ. CDR3 sequence: CASTPFPTFRKETQYF. Here the CDR3 DNA reads TGTGCCAGCACCCCATTCCCAACATTCCGCAAAGAGACCCAGTACTTC.

This clonotype was counted at least ten times. This chain links TRBV20-1 with TRBJ2-1, with TRBD2 as a possible D gene (6 bases). Germline V gene sequence: CDR1 DFQATT, CDR2 SNEGSKA (reference sequence). Trimming cost V 5 bases and J 10 bases, with 12 bases left between them. CDR3 length: 11 amino acids. CDR3 sequence (DNA): TGCAGTGCTCCCGATCGGGGGGAGCAGTTCTTC. It translates to CSAPDRGEQFF.

This clonotype was observed many times. This chain joins TRBV10-3 and TRBJ2-5; D uncertain. The V gene lost 2 bases and the J gene lost 2 bases, with 6 bases spanning the gap. Germline-derived CDR1 and CDR2 are ENHRY and SYGVKD. The CDR3 is made up of 13 amino acids. The CDR3 region is CAISETRQETQYF. The CDR3 nucleotides read TGTGCCATCAGTGAGACCAGACAAGAGACCCAGTACTTC.

The V and J genes are TRBV21-1 and TRBJ1-1; the table's D call, TRBD1, was not checked against the DNA. TRBV21-1 is an annotated pseudogene. There are 16 residues in the CDR3. CDR3 amino acids: CASSKLRDGRITEAFF. The CDR3 DNA sequence: TGTGCCAGCAGCAAGCTGCGGGACGGACGAATCACTGAAGCTTTCTTT.

This clonotype was detected many times. The V and J genes are TRBV3-1 and TRBJ2-7, with 7 nucleotides matching TRBD1. The CDR3 extends over 17 amino acids. Germline CDR1 and CDR2: LGHDT and YNNKEL (reference sequence). With V trimmed by 4 bases and J by 7 bases, 19 bases remained unmatched. DNA for the CDR3: TGTGCCAGCAGCCGCTTCACCGCCGGGACAGAGCCTAGGGAGCAGTACTTC. This sequence encodes CASSRFTAGTEPREQYF.

In its sample, this clonotype was seen many times. One end of the junction does not line up with germline, which may come from a read error. The chain is built from TRBV3-1 and TRBJ2-1; unclear D gene. CDR1 and CDR2 (germline): LGHDT, YNNKEL (reference sequence). The CDR3 extends over 15 amino acids. This CDR3 reads CASSRRASSNNEQFF. In DNA form, the CDR3 reads TGTGCCAGCAGTCGCCGGGCCTCCTCCAACAATGAGCAGTTCTTC.

This clonotype was seen many times. The chain couples TRBV29-1 to TRBJ1-1; 8 bases match TRBD1. V was pared by 5 bases and J by 2 bases, with 10 bases of the junction left unmatched. CDR1 SQVTM and CDR2 ANQGSEA come from the germline V gene. The CDR3 totals 15 residues. Here the CDR3 DNA reads TGCAGCGTTTTAGGACAGGGAGGTCGAAACACTGAAGCTTTCTTT. Its translation: CSVLGQGGRNTEAFF. The full variable domain, rest sourced from reference TRBV29-1 and TRBJ1-1, is SAVISQKPSRDICQRGTSLTIQCQVDSQVTMMFWYRQQPGQSLTLIATANQGSEATYESGFVIDKFPISRPNLTFSTLTVSNMSPEDSSIYLCSVLGQGGRNTEAFFGQGTRLTVV.

The gene calls are TRBV6-1 and TRBJ1-1; 7 bases map to TRBD1. The CDR3 is made up of 16 amino acids. Germline V lookup: CDR1 MNHNS, CDR2 SASEGT. Trimming cost V 6 bases and J 0 bases; bases outside gene matches: 10. The CDR3 sequence: CASRAGTALMNTEAFF. The CDR3 DNA is TGTGCCAGCAGGGCGGGGACAGCATTAATGAACACTGAAGCTTTCTTT.

Many counts were recorded for this clonotype. V is TRBV9 and J is TRBJ2-1; 10 nucleotides agree with TRBD2. The V segment lost 4 bases and the J segment 13 bases; nucleotides outside the gene matches: 8. Germline assignment: CDR1 SGDLS and CDR2 YYNGEE. The CDR3 loop spans 13 amino acids. CDR3 residues: CASSTASGGAQFF. Here the CDR3 DNA reads TGTGCCAGCAGCACCGCTAGCGGGGGCGCTCAGTTCTTC.

This clonotype was seen at least ten times. V usage is TRBV29-1 and J usage is TRBJ1-2; D is unclear. CDR1 is SQVTM and CDR2 is ANQGSEA in the germline V gene. V gave up 5 bases and J gave up 3 bases, with 16 bases separating them. The CDR3 is made up of 14 amino acids. CDR3 amino acids: CSVLPREADYGYTF. The DNA of the CDR3 is TGCAGCGTTCTCCCGAGGGAGGCAGACTATGGCTACACCTTC.

There are many counts of this clonotype. J is TRBJ2-3 and V is TRBV18; D is unresolved. Germline values: CDR1 KGHSH, CDR2 LQKENI. V lost 3 bases, J lost 7 bases, and 11 bases lay in between. The CDR3 loop spans 13 amino acids. CDR3 bases: TGTGCCAGCTCACCGAGTGTCGCTAATACGCAGTATTTT. Protein sequence: CASSPSVANTQYF. The full variable domain, rest sourced from reference TRBV18 and TRBJ2-3, is NAGVMQNPRHLVRRRGQEARLRCSPMKGHSHVYWYRQLPEEGLKFMVYLQKENIIDESGMPKERFSAEFPKEGPSILRIQQVVRGDSAAYFCASSPSVANTQYFGPGTRLTVL.

This clonotype was observed many times. The rearrangement joins TRBV7-8 to TRBJ2-2; 13 bases are shared with TRBD2. Germline lookup yields CDR1 SGHVS and CDR2 FQNEAQ. The CDR3 has 19 amino acids. Unmatched junction bases numbered 13, after V lost 2 bases and J lost 7 bases. CDR3 coding DNA: TGTGCCAGCAGCTTACCCCGACTAGCGGGGGGCCAGACATACGGGGAGCTGTTTTTT. This codes for CASSLPRLAGGQTYGELFF.

This clonotype appeared many times. The CDR3 DNA is TGCAGCGTCCCCTCCAGGGGCGGGACCGGGGAGCTGTTTTTT. Translating it yields CSVPSRGGTGELFF. The genes are TRBV29-1 and TRBJ2-2; D might be TRBD1 (6 bases). Germline CDR1 is SQVTM and CDR2 is ANQGSEA. This CDR3 comprises 14 residues. V was trimmed by 6 bases and J by 5 bases, leaving 16 bases between them.

This clonotype appeared many times. The V and J genes are TRBV5-1 and TRBJ2-1; 9 bases align to TRBD2. Trimming cost V 0 bases and J 9 bases; bases outside gene matches: 7. Germline assignment: CDR1 SGHRS and CDR2 YFSETQ. The CDR3 loop spans 15 amino acids. The DNA of the CDR3 is TGCGCCAGCAGCTTGGGCGGGGGGGCCATCGGTGAGCAGTTCTTC. It specifies CASSLGGGAIGEQFF. The full variable domain, completed using reference TRBV5-1 and TRBJ2-1, is KAGVTQTPRYLIKTRGQQVTLSCSPISGHRSVSWYQQTPGQGLQFLFEYFSETQRNKGNFPGRFSGRQFSNSRSEMNVSTLELGDSALYLCASSLGGGAIGEQFFGPGTRLTVL.

V gene TRBV29-1 combines with J gene TRBJ2-3, with TRBD2 as a possible D gene (5 bases). The CDR3 loop spans 14 amino acids. Per germline, CDR1 SQVTM and CDR2 ANQGSEA. Trimming took off 6 bases at V and 1 base at J, with 14 bases between the two ends. CDR3 in amino acids: CSVAPRAGTDTQYF. In DNA form, the CDR3 reads TGCAGCGTAGCCCCTAGAGCGGGCACAGATACGCAGTATTTT.

This clonotype was detected ten times or more. V usage is TRBV3-1 and J usage is TRBJ2-1; 7 bases match TRBD2. The CDR3 is made up of 15 amino acids. V lost 5 bases to trimming and J lost 5 bases; unmatched junction nucleotides: 9. From germline, CDR1 is LGHDT and CDR2 YNNKEL (reference sequence). CDR3 coding DNA: TGTGCCAGCAGCATCGCCCCCGGGACTAACAATGAGCAGTTCTTC. It codes for CASSIAPGTNNEQFF.

This clonotype was detected many times. The chain is built from TRBV12-3 or TRBV12-4 and TRBJ1-1; D call uncertain. This CDR3 contains 14 residues. The germline V and J ends were trimmed by 2 bases and 7 bases, with 14 bases remaining between them. The CDR3 sequence is CASSLWPGANEAFF. CDR3 DNA sequence: TGTGCCAGCAGTTTATGGCCCGGAGCTAATGAAGCTTTCTTT.

V usage is TRBV5-1 and J usage is TRBJ1-6; D is perhaps TRBD1 (5 bases). Trimming removed 7 bases at V and 7 bases at J, with 18 bases between. In germline, CDR1 is SGHRS, CDR2 YFSETQ. The CDR3 extends over 15 amino acids. As DNA, the CDR3 is TGCGCCAGCGGAACAGGTTCCGCAGGCAATTCACCCCTCCACTTT. This translates into CASGTGSAGNSPLHF.

In its sample, this clonotype was seen many times. The V gene is TRBV5-5, the J gene TRBJ2-7, with D tentatively TRBD2 (6 bases). The CDR3 spans 15 residues. Germline assignment: CDR1 SGHKS and CDR2 YYEKEE (reference sequence). The ends were cut back, 3 bases at V and 1 base at J, with 14 bases in the middle. The DNA for the CDR3 is TGTGCCAGCAGCTGGAGTAGCGGATCATCCTACGAGCAGTACTTC. This encodes CASSWSSGSSYEQYF. The entire variable domain, with the rest obtained from reference TRBV5-5 and TRBJ2-7, is as follows: DAGVTQSPTHLIKTRGQQVTLRCSPISGHKSVSWYQQVLGQGPQFIFQYYEKEERGRGNFPDRFSARQFPNYSSELNVNALLLGDSALYLCASSWSSGSSYEQYFGPGTRLTVT.

This clonotype was recorded many times. This chain links TRBV13 with TRBJ2-3, with a weak D call TRBD2 (6 bases). The germline CDR1 and CDR2 sequences are PRHDT and FYEKMQ (reference sequence). With 5 bases removed from V and 4 bases from J, the gap between germline ends came to 16 bases. The CDR3 totals 15 residues. The CDR3, as DNA: TGTGCCAGCAGCCCCAGTGGCGGGGAGGCAGATACGCAGTATTTT. Its translation is CASSPSGGEADTQYF.

The table lists this clonotype with many counts. The gene calls are TRBV5-4 and TRBJ2-7; a possible D gene is TRBD2 (5 bases). Germline loops: CDR1 SGHNT, CDR2 YYREEE (reference sequence). The CDR3 is 12 amino acids. Trimming cost V 2 bases and J 6 bases, with 9 bases left between them. CDR3 bases: TGTGCCAGCAGCTTTTCCGGGATCGAGCAGTACTTC. Protein sequence: CASSFSGIEQYF.

On this clonotype: This may come from a read error, since a much larger clone is one base off. CDR3 sequence (DNA): TGCAGTGCAAACTGGGCCATCAACTCCTACAATGAGCAGTTCTTC. This translates into CSANWAINSYNEQFF. The V call is TRBV20-1, the J call TRBJ2-1; D is unresolved. Trimming shortened V by 6 bases and J by 0 bases, and 15 bases separated the two germline ends. The CDR3 is 15 amino acids. Germline V lookup: CDR1 DFQATT, CDR2 SNEGSKA (reference sequence).

Comments on this clonotype: It is likely a read error, because the conserved phenylalanine at the end of the CDR3 is missing. The V gene is TRBV4-2, the J gene TRBJ2-7; D unclear. Germline V gene sequence: CDR1 LGHNA, CDR2 YNFKEQ. CDR3 length: 13 residues. Trimming removed 5 bases at V and 6 bases at J, with 14 bases between. The CDR3 DNA reads as TGTGCCAGCAGCTTAGACGGAGCGACCGAGCAGTACTAC. Translating it yields CASSLDGATEQYY.

With regard to this clonotype: A read error may explain this, as a much larger clone is one base away. V gene TRBV2 combines with J gene TRBJ2-5, with 10 bases lining up with TRBD2. The V gene's germline CDR1 is SNHLY and CDR2 FYNNEI. The CDR3 length is 16 residues. After removal of 5 bases from V and 5 bases from J, the junction contained 11 bases not matched to a gene. CDR3 sequence (DNA): TGTGCCAGCAGTAACCCCCCCCTAGCGGGGGAGGAGACCCAGTACTTC. Amino acid sequence: CASSNPPLAGEETQYF.

With regard to this clonotype: Since a much larger clone is just one base distant, this may be a read error. V usage is TRBV7-2 and J usage is TRBJ2-3; D perhaps matches TRBD2 (7 bases). This CDR3 has 15 amino acids. Germline CDR1 and CDR2: SGHTA and FQGNSA. The CDR3 DNA follows: TGTGCCAGCAGCTTAGTGGGGGGGCCTGCAGATACGCGGTATTTT. Protein: CASSLVGGPADTRYF.

The table lists this clonotype with many counts. The chain combines TRBV5-1 with TRBJ2-5, with D possibly being TRBD2 (6 bases). Germline CDR1 SGHRS, CDR2 YFSETQ. Trimming took off 1 base at V and 3 bases at J, with 7 bases between the two ends. The CDR3 runs to 13 residues. CDR3 region: CASSLRREETQYF. For the CDR3, the DNA is TGCGCCAGCAGCTTGCGGAGGGAAGAGACCCAGTACTTC.